The clone carrying this T cell receptor beta chain was counted at least ten times. Source study methods: Estimation of nucleated cell counts relied on the amplification of reference gene primers. Sequencing used immunoSEQ multiplex PCR; TCRdb keeps in-frame clones, though not all of them. V, J and clone size derive from that table, while D and trimming were established from the DNA sequence. The sample gives roughly 250,000 clones, 84% of which show up once; 4% to 4.5% is in the top ten. These data come from a study of blood T cell repertoires in COVID-19. Input material: peripheral blood. The receptor's source is a man aged 45-65 years with acute or convalescent COVID-19.

CDR3 residues: CAWSVSYRYEQYF. As DNA, the CDR3 is TGTGCCTGGAGTGTTTCCTACCGCTACGAGCAGTACTTC. This sequence joins TRBV30 and TRBJ2-7; D gene unclear. This CDR3 has 13 residues. CDR1 and CDR2 from the germline V gene are GTSNPN and SVGIG (reference sequence). Deletions cut 0 bases from V and 3 bases from J, with 9 bases between.